This TCR beta chain was captured by sequencing in a study of T cell responses to AZD1222 COVID-19 vaccine. The CDR3 runs to 17 residues. Germline loops: CDR1 MNHEY, CDR2 SMNVEV (reference sequence). With 4 bases clipped from V and 1 base from J, the junction kept 12 bases outside the gene matches. On this clone itself: As yet, its antigen is unknown.

The study, taken as a whole, reports: Seropositive status at baseline applied to only a handful of AZD1222 recipients.

The method was immunoSEQ multiplex PCR; TCRdb's version includes in-frame clones alone and lacks a portion of them. The sample carries roughly 140,000 clones, roughly 92% recorded once. The sample consisted of peripheral blood, taken on day 0 of AZD1222 vaccination. The chain recombines TRBV27 with TRBJ1-1; TRBD1 agrees at 7 bases. The sequence came from an adult in good health. The CDR3 bases are TGTGCCAGCAGTTCAAGGGGGCGTTTAGCCGGGAACACTGAAGCTTTCTTT. Amino acid sequence: CASSSRGRLAGNTEAFF.